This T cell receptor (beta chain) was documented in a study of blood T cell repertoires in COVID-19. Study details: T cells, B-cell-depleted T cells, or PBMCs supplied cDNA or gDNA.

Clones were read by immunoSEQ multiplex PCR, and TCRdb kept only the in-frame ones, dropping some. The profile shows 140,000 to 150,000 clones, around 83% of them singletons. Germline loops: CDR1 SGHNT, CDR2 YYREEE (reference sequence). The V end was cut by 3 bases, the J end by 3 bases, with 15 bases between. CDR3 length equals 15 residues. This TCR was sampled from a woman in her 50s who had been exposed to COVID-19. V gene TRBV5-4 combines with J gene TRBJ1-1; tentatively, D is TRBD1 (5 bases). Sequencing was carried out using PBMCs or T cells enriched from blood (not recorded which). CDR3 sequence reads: CASSSTPRADTEAFF. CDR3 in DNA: TGTGCCAGCAGCTCAACACCCAGGGCGGACACTGAAGCTTTCTTT.